There are many counts of the clone carrying this T cell receptor beta chain. What it recognizes is unknown. These data originate in a study of regulatory T cells in long-lasting Graves disease. Libraries of TCR beta came from iRepertoire HTBI primers plus Arm-PCR of CDR3 regions. TCRdb ran MiXCR on the multiplex PCR reads and lists one entry per CDR3 protein. Of approximately 230,000 distinct CDR3 sequences in the sample, 15% to 20% were seen once. J lost 7 bases, V lost 6 bases, and 9 bases had no gene match. The CDR3 consists of 14 residues. CDR1 ENHRY and CDR2 SYGVKD come from the germline V gene. General study results and limits: Accuracy could have been hurt by small sample size.

Time point given: newly diagnosed GD, antithyroid drugs for less than 3 months. The TCR library was made from RNA extracted from PBMCs. The sequence came from a female donor with Graves disease. Source: peripheral blood mononuclear cells (PBMCs), taken at new diagnosis, from a patient treated with antithyroid drugs. V is TRBV10-3 and J is TRBJ2-1; 7 bases line up with TRBD2. CDR3 bases: TGTGCCATCAGAGACACCTCCGGGGGGAATGAGCAGTTCTTC. Amino acids: CAIRDTSGGNEQFF.